This TCR beta chain was sequenced in a study of liver allograft versus peripheral blood T cells. Background on the study: The study compared liver allograft T cell receptor repertoires against peripheral blood repertoires of liver transplant recipients. Findings and limits, study-wide: There were reportedly differences between T cell receptor repertoires inside liver allografts and those in peripheral blood.

This clonotype was seen many times. Its specificity is not known. TCRdb fed the reads into MiXCR, producing one record per CDR3 protein. The repertoire holds approximately 9,100 distinct CDR3 sequences, with roughly 15% as singletons. This receptor was obtained from a human patient who had a liver transplant. Some T cells may trace back to the graft donor.

The CDR3 nucleotides read TGTGCCAGCACCCTGTCAGGGTACGAGCAGTACTTC. It encodes CASTLSGYEQYF. V and J are TRBV28 and TRBJ2-7, with D possibly matching TRBD1 (5 bases). CDR1 is MDHEN, CDR2 SYDVKM, per germline. Trimming removed 7 bases from V and 4 bases from J, with 11 bases in between. The CDR3 is 12 residues long.